These T cell receptor beta chains were read from a single sample in a study of CD8 T cells in Susac syndrome. TCRdb re-called the immunoSEQ multiplex PCR reads through MiXCR, storing one row per CDR3 protein. The profile covers 100,000 to 150,000 distinct CDR3 sequences, with 85% to 95% appearing a single time and roughly 0.29% taken by the ten largest. The sample was CD8+ T cells from PBMCs. Source of these receptors: a human donor with Susac syndrome. Both conserved end residues are part of each CDR3. The order of the fields is V gene, clone size, J gene, D gene, CDR3 protein, CDR3 DNA. D genes are given only for firm matches. Where a row states a size, it is once, few, many or the class of an expanded clone; other rows omit it.

v_call: TRBV24-1; clone_size: NA; j_call: TRBJ2-5; d_call: TRBD1; cdr3_aa: CATHRGPETQYF; cdr3_nt: TGTGCCACCCACAGGGGTCCAGAGACCCAGTACTTC
v_call: TRBV7-9; clone_size: NA; j_call: TRBJ2-4; d_call: NA; cdr3_aa: CASSLDVDIQYF; cdr3_nt: TGTGCCAGCAGCTTAGACGTTGACATTCAGTACTTC
v_call: TRBV7-2; clone_size: NA; j_call: TRBJ2-1; d_call: TRBD1; cdr3_aa: CASSPGDRALSYNEQFF; cdr3_nt: TGTGCCAGCAGCCCGGGGGACAGGGCCCTTTCCTACAATGAGCAGTTCTTC
v_call: TRBV7-9; clone_size: NA; j_call: TRBJ2-1; d_call: NA; cdr3_aa: CASSFLSVSSYNEQFF; cdr3_nt: TGTGCCAGCAGCTTTTTGTCGGTTAGCTCCTACAATGAGCAGTTCTTC
v_call: TRBV5-1; clone_size: NA; j_call: TRBJ1-5; d_call: TRBD1; cdr3_aa: CASSLAAGGYSNQPQHF; cdr3_nt: TGCGCCAGCAGCTTGGCCGCAGGGGGTTATAGCAATCAGCCCCAGCATTTT
v_call: TRBV5-6; clone_size: NA; j_call: TRBJ2-1; d_call: TRBD2; cdr3_aa: CASRFTSGGGDEQFF; cdr3_nt: TGTGCCAGCAGATTTACTAGCGGGGGAGGGGATGAGCAGTTCTTC
v_call: TRBV9; clone_size: NA; j_call: TRBJ2-3; d_call: TRBD2; cdr3_aa: CASSSGTSGETSTDTQYF; cdr3_nt: TGTGCCAGCAGCTCCGGGACTAGCGGGGAAACTAGCACAGATACGCAGTATTTT
v_call: TRBV7-9; clone_size: NA; j_call: TRBJ2-7; d_call: TRBD2; cdr3_aa: CASSRTSGGSDSYEQYF; cdr3_nt: TGTGCCAGCAGCCGGACTAGCGGGGGGTCTGACTCCTACGAGCAGTACTTC
v_call: TRBV9; clone_size: NA; j_call: TRBJ1-2; d_call: NA; cdr3_aa: CASSVGGGTVYGYTF; cdr3_nt: TGTGCCAGCAGCGTAGGCGGGGGGACCGTCTATGGCTACACCTTC
v_call: TRBV29-1; clone_size: NA; j_call: TRBJ2-4; d_call: NA; cdr3_aa: CSVEGVEDRYKNIQYF; cdr3_nt: TGCAGCGTTGAAGGGGTAGAGGACAGATACAAAAACATTCAGTACTTC
v_call: TRBV30; clone_size: NA; j_call: TRBJ1-3; d_call: TRBD1; cdr3_aa: CAWSGGQGAGNTIYF; cdr3_nt: TGTGCCTGGAGCGGTGGACAGGGGGCTGGAAACACCATATATTTT
v_call: TRBV29-1; clone_size: NA; j_call: TRBJ2-3; d_call: NA; cdr3_aa: CSVEDLRGAADTQYF; cdr3_nt: TGCAGCGTTGAAGATCTTCGGGGGGCGGCAGATACGCAGTATTTT
v_call: TRBV9; clone_size: once; j_call: TRBJ2-6; d_call: TRBD1; cdr3_aa: CASSSRQGPANVLTF; cdr3_nt: TGTGCCAGCAGCTCCCGACAGGGCCCGGCCAACGTCCTGACTTTC
v_call: TRBV11-2; clone_size: NA; j_call: TRBJ2-5; d_call: NA; cdr3_aa: CASSLGLAPQETQYF; cdr3_nt: TGTGCCAGCAGCTTAGGGCTAGCCCCCCAAGAGACCCAGTACTTC
v_call: TRBV29-1; clone_size: NA; j_call: TRBJ2-3; d_call: TRBD1; cdr3_aa: CSVVGQGGTDTQYF; cdr3_nt: TGCAGCGTTGTCGGACAGGGAGGCACAGATACGCAGTATTTT
v_call: TRBV7-9; clone_size: NA; j_call: TRBJ2-7; d_call: NA; cdr3_aa: CASSLVGNSYEQYF; cdr3_nt: TGTGCCAGCAGCTTAGTTGGGAATTCCTACGAGCAGTACTTC
v_call: TRBV9; clone_size: NA; j_call: TRBJ2-4; d_call: NA; cdr3_aa: CASSVEAKGTQYF; cdr3_nt: TGTGCCAGCAGCGTAGAGGCCAAGGGTACTCAGTACTTC
v_call: TRBV3-1; clone_size: NA; j_call: TRBJ2-1; d_call: TRBD2; cdr3_aa: CASSQVTSGGRYNEQFF; cdr3_nt: TGTGCCAGCAGCCAAGTAACTAGCGGGGGCCGATACAATGAGCAGTTCTTC
v_call: TRBV15; clone_size: NA; j_call: TRBJ2-3; d_call: NA; cdr3_aa: CATSIPLSSTDTQYF; cdr3_nt: TGTGCCACCAGCATCCCACTCTCTAGCACAGATACGCAGTATTTT
v_call: TRBV6-2/TRBV6-3; clone_size: NA; j_call: TRBJ2-7; d_call: NA; cdr3_aa: CASTQGDVYEQYF; cdr3_nt: TGTGCCAGCACCCAGGGTGACGTCTACGAGCAGTACTTC
v_call: TRBV12-5; clone_size: NA; j_call: TRBJ1-2; d_call: NA; cdr3_aa: CASGLVLSGGRGYGYTF; cdr3_nt: TGTGCTAGTGGTTTGGTACTATCGGGGGGCCGGGGATATGGCTACACCTTC
v_call: TRBV9; clone_size: NA; j_call: TRBJ2-3; d_call: TRBD2; cdr3_aa: CASSGNPGLAGGTDTQYF; cdr3_nt: TGTGCCAGCAGCGGAAACCCGGGACTAGCGGGCGGCACAGATACGCAGTATTTT
v_call: TRBV12-3/TRBV12-4; clone_size: NA; j_call: TRBJ2-7; d_call: NA; cdr3_aa: CASSLGDSEQYF; cdr3_nt: TGTGCCAGCAGTTTGGGGGACTCGGAGCAGTACTTC
v_call: TRBV13; clone_size: few; j_call: TRBJ2-7; d_call: NA; cdr3_aa: CASSPRGSSYEQYF; cdr3_nt: TGTGCCAGCAGCCCCCGGGGCAGCTCCTACGAGCAGTACTTC
v_call: TRBV5-6; clone_size: few; j_call: TRBJ2-3; d_call: NA; cdr3_aa: CASSSPADTQYF; cdr3_nt: TGTGCCAGCAGCTCCCCCGCAGATACGCAGTATTTT
v_call: TRBV7-8; clone_size: once; j_call: TRBJ1-4; d_call: NA; cdr3_aa: CASSYDGHEKLFF; cdr3_nt: TGTGCCAGCAGCTACGACGGTCATGAAAAACTGTTTTTT